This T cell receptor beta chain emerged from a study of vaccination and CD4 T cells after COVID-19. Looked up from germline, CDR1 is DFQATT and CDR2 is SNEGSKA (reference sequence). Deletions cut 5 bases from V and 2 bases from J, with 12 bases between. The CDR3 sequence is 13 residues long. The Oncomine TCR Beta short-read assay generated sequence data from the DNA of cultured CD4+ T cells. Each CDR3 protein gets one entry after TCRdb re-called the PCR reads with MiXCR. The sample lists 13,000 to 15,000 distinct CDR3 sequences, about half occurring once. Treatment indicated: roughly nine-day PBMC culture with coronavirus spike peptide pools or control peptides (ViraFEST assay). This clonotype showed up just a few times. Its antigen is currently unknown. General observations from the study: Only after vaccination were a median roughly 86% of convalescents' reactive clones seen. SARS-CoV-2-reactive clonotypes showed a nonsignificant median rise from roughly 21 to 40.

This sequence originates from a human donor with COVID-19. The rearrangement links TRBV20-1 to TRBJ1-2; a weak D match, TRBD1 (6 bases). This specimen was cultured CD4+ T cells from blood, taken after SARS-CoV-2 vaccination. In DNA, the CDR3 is TGCAGTGCTCTTACAGGGTTCAACTATGGCTACACCTTC. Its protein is CSALTGFNYGYTF.